A single sample gave rise to the 17 T cell receptor beta chains below, sequenced in a study of identical twins' blood T cells. TCRdb re-called the 5' RACE reads with MiXCR, one entry per CDR3 protein. The sample has 300,000 to 400,000 distinct CDR3 sequences, roughly 30% seen once. Sequencing was done on a sample of PBMCs. These receptor sequences come from a woman between 18 and 49 years old in good health.

On this clonotype: Being one base from a much bigger clone, this may be a read error. This sequence joins TRBV7-2 and TRBJ2-2; no firm D call. The CDR3 is 12 residues long. CDR1 and CDR2 (germline): SGHTA, FQGNSA. The CDR3 region has the DNA TGTGCCGGCAGCTTACCGGGCGGGGAGCTGTTTTTT. This codes for CAGSLPGGELFF.

This clonotype turned up a few times. The chain uses TRBV6-5 and TRBJ1-1; possibly TRBD1 for D (5 bases). Germline loops: CDR1 MNHEY, CDR2 SVGAGI. V lost 5 bases and J 5 bases, leaving 18 bases between the germline ends. The CDR3 runs 15 residues. The DNA of the CDR3 is TGTGCCAGCAGTCCCCCTCTAGCAGGGTTGACTGAAGCTTTCTTT. Translating gives CASSPPLAGLTEAFF.

The chain couples TRBV9 to TRBJ2-5, with D tentatively TRBD2 (6 bases). Germline CDR1 SGDLS, CDR2 YYNGEE. V was pared by 0 bases and J by 5 bases, with 14 bases between. The CDR3 extends over 15 amino acids. This CDR3 reads CASSVVVGRLETQYF. In DNA, the CDR3 is TGTGCCAGCAGCGTAGTGGTGGGGAGGTTGGAGACCCAGTACTTC.

This clonotype was seen a handful of times. The chain uses TRBV19 and TRBJ1-1, with D maybe TRBD1 (5 bases). Trimming left V 2 bases short and J 11 bases short, with 15 bases between. The CDR3 loop spans 13 amino acids. Germline lookup yields CDR1 LNHDA and CDR2 SQIVND (reference sequence). CDR3 sequence reads: CASSIRQPKSAFF. The CDR3 nucleotides are TGTGCCAGTAGTATACGACAGCCGAAGTCGGCTTTCTTT. Full variable domain (remainder filled in from reference TRBV19 and TRBJ1-1): DGGITQSPKYLFRKEGQNVTLSCEQNLNHDAMYWYRQDPGQGLRLIYYSQIVNDFQKGDIAEGYSVSREKKESFPLTVTSAQKNPTAFYLCASSIRQPKSAFFGQGTRLTVV.

On this clonotype: At one end, the junction sequence differs from germline, possibly due to a read error. The chain uses TRBV2 and TRBJ1-3, with 7 bases that match TRBD1. Germline lookup yields CDR1 SNHLY and CDR2 FYNNEI. The CDR3 consists of 9 residues. The CDR3 loop reads CASSQGTVF. In nucleotides, the CDR3 is TGTGCCAGCAGTCAAGGGACAGTTTTT.

This clonotype was picked up many times. The V call is TRBV5-1, the J call TRBJ1-1; no clear D gene. The CDR3 totals 13 residues. Germline V gene sequence: CDR1 SGHRS, CDR2 YFSETQ. Trimming left V 0 bases short and J 1 base short, with 4 bases between. CDR3 nucleotides: TGCGCCAGCAGCTTGGCACCGAACACTGAAGCTTTCTTT. This codes for CASSLAPNTEAFF.

J is TRBJ1-1 and V is TRBV7-3; the match to TRBD1 covers 11 bases. The trim removed 2 bases at V and 5 bases at J, leaving 10 bases unmatched. The CDR3 runs 17 residues. In germline, CDR1 is SGHTA, CDR2 FQGTGA. CDR3 nucleotide sequence: TGTGCCAGCAGCTTACTCCCTTGGACAGGGGGCAGGACTGAAGCTTTCTTT. Translation: CASSLLPWTGGRTEAFF.

This clonotype was observed a few times. V gene TRBV6-6 combines with J gene TRBJ1-1, with a tentative D call TRBD1 (6 bases). The CDR3 runs to 13 residues. Germline V lookup: CDR1 MNHNY, CDR2 SVGAGI (reference sequence). Trimming took 6 bases from V and 10 from J, leaving 18 bases between them. The CDR3 region is CASSRRQEEGAFF. The CDR3 DNA sequence: TGTGCCAGCAGCCGTAGACAGGAGGAGGGAGCTTTCTTT.

As regards this clonotype: One end of the junction fails to match germline, which may point to a read error. The gene calls are TRBV29-1 and TRBJ1-1; D not resolved. Germline assignment: CDR1 SQVTM and CDR2 ANQGSEA. This CDR3 region has 13 residues. The CDR3 DNA reads TGCAGCGTGATCCAGGTTGTGAACACTGAAGCTTTATTT. Translation: CSVIQVVNTEALF.

CDR3 in DNA: TGTGCCAGCAGCTCCCTCGACAGGGTAGGGGGCACTGAAGCTTTCTTT. The encoded protein is CASSSLDRVGGTEAFF. This chain uses TRBV7-9 with TRBJ1-1, with 7 bases lining up with TRBD1. Per the germline V gene, CDR1 is SEHNR and CDR2 is FQNEAQ (reference sequence). The ends lost 4 bases at V and 4 bases at J; junction bases unmatched: 12. The CDR3 length is 16 residues.

The chain joins TRBV28 to TRBJ2-1; D is ambiguous. The CDR3 loop spans 13 amino acids. In germline, CDR1 is MDHEN, CDR2 SYDVKM. Trimming stripped 7 bases from V and 6 bases from J, with 13 bases between. CDR3 nucleotide sequence: TGTGCCAGCACGCAGGTTTCGTTCAATGAGCAGTTCTTC. Its translation: CASTQVSFNEQFF.

The chain is built from TRBV7-2 and TRBJ1-1, with 7 bases that match TRBD1. The CDR3 loop spans 15 amino acids. From germline, CDR1 is SGHTA and CDR2 FQGNSA. V trimming: 1 base; J trimming: 4 bases; junction bases outside the gene matches: 6. Written as DNA, the CDR3 is TGTGCCAGCAGCTTAGACCACAGGGGTGGCACTGAAGCTTTCTTT. This codes for CASSLDHRGGTEAFF.

The chain joins TRBV20-1 to TRBJ1-1; TRBD1 agrees at 7 bases. Germline V gene sequence: CDR1 DFQATT, CDR2 SNEGSKA (reference sequence). The CDR3 covers 12 residues. CDR3 sequence (DNA): TGCAGGGCAGGGGGTAGGAACACTGAAGCTTTCTTT. Encoded protein: CRAGGRNTEAFF.

This clonotype was recorded once. One end of the junction fails to match germline, which may point to a read error. The chain is built from TRBV7-9 and TRBJ1-4; D is unresolved. Per germline, CDR1 SEHNR and CDR2 FQNEAQ (reference sequence). This CDR3 spans 17 amino acids. CDR3 DNA sequence: TGTGCCAGCAGCACATGGATAGATTCTGCAACTAATGAAAGACTGTTTTTT. Protein sequence: CASSTWIDSATNERLFF.

This rearrangement joins TRBV7-2 to TRBJ2-1, with TRBD1 identical over 7 bases. The CDR3 loop spans 14 amino acids. Trimming at V came to 4 bases and at J to 10 bases, leaving 10 bases not matched to a gene. The germline gives CDR1 SGHTA, CDR2 FQGNSA. CDR3 bases: TGTGCCAGCAGCTCTGGGTCCACAGGGGTCGAGCAGTTCTTC. As protein: CASSSGSTGVEQFF. Full variable domain (missing parts from reference TRBV7-2 and TRBJ2-1): GAGVSQSPSNKVTEKGKDVELRCDPISGHTALYWYRQSLGQGLEFLIYFQGNSAPDKSGLPSDRFSAERTGGSVSTLTIQRTQQEDSAVYLCASSSGSTGVEQFFGPGTRLTVL.

For this clonotype: An end of the junction differs from the germline gene, which may be a read error. DNA for the CDR3: TGTGCCAGCATCTTAAGGATGGGGCGGGACACCGAAGCTTTCTTT. Translated: CASILRMGRDTEAFF. This chain connects TRBV7-9 to TRBJ1-1; D is possibly TRBD1 (6 bases). Germline assignment: CDR1 SEHNR and CDR2 FQNEAQ (reference sequence). The CDR3 runs to 15 residues.

The V and J genes are TRBV12-3 or TRBV12-4 and TRBJ1-2; D is possibly TRBD1 (5 bases). V shed 1 base and J shed 4 bases, with 13 bases lying between them. The CDR3 length is 15 residues. CDR3 DNA: TGTGCCAGCAGTTTAGGTGCCGGGACCCGCTATGGCTACACCTTC. It yields the protein CASSLGAGTRYGYTF.